These 22 T cell receptor beta chains share one sample of origin, sequenced in a study of cytomegalovirus exposure and HLA in healthy donors. PCR employed 60 Vbeta and 13 Jbeta primers. Here immunoSEQ multiplex PCR was the method, and the copy in TCRdb shows in-frame clones only, minus some. The sample has 130,000 to 150,000 clones, approximately 80% seen once. The sequencing sample was made of PBMCs. The source of these receptors is a man younger than 35 in good health and CMV-seronegative.

The chain couples TRBV11-1 to TRBJ2-1; D possibly corresponds to TRBD2 (6 bases). Trimming stripped 4 bases from V and 0 bases from J, with 13 bases between. Germline V gene lookup returns CDR1 SGHAT and CDR2 FQDESV (reference sequence). This CDR3 has 16 amino acids. The CDR3 DNA sequence: TGTGCCAGCAGCTGGCGCGGGAAGAGCTCCTACAATGAGCAGTTCTTC. Its protein is CASSWRGKSSYNEQFF.

J is TRBJ2-1 and V is TRBV29-1; D ambiguous. CDR1 SQVTM and CDR2 ANQGSEA come from the germline V gene. V was clipped by 5 bases and J by 3 bases, with 11 bases between them. The CDR3 consists of 13 residues. As DNA, the CDR3 is TGCAGCGTTACCCGGAACAGCTACAATGAGCAGTTCTTC. It translates to CSVTRNSYNEQFF.

The chain combines TRBV9 with TRBJ1-4, with 7 bases identical to TRBD1. The CDR3 sequence is 15 residues long. The germline gives CDR1 SGDLS, CDR2 YYNGEE. V lost 0 bases to trimming and J lost 8 bases; unmatched junction nucleotides: 7. This CDR3 reads CASSVEGTVWEKLFF. The CDR3 region has the DNA TGTGCCAGCAGCGTAGAGGGGACAGTCTGGGAAAAACTGTTTTTT.

The rearrangement links TRBV5-1 to TRBJ1-2; D unclear. This CDR3 is 15 amino acids long. Germline CDR1 reads SGHRS; CDR2 reads YFSETQ. Between the trimmed V and J ends, which lost 0 bases and 1 base, there was a span of 10 bases. The CDR3 coding sequence is TGCGCCAGCAGCTTGGTGGCAGGATTTAACTATGGCTACACCTTC. It is translated as CASSLVAGFNYGYTF.

CDR3 nucleotides: TGCGCCAGCAGCCTCAACCCGGGAACCAATCAGCCCCAGCATTTT. It encodes CASSLNPGTNQPQHF. This sequence joins TRBV5-1 and TRBJ1-5; D gene uncertain. The CDR3 runs to 15 residues. V was shortened by 4 bases and J by 3 bases, with 14 bases between the two germline ends. CDR1 and CDR2 from the germline V gene are SGHRS and YFSETQ.

V gene TRBV6-6 combines with J gene TRBJ2-7; TRBD2 aligns across 12 bases. The V gene's germline CDR1 is MNHNY and CDR2 SVGAGI (reference sequence). Losses at the gene ends were 5 bases for V and 5 bases for J; bases not matched to a gene: 10. This CDR3 has 16 residues. CDR3 sequence: CASSKTSGGPEDEQYF. The DNA for the CDR3 is TGTGCCAGCAGTAAGACTAGCGGGGGCCCCGAGGACGAGCAGTACTTC.

The rearrangement uses TRBV28 and TRBJ1-1; 9 bases are a match to TRBD1. J gave up 7 bases and V 5 bases, and 8 bases lay outside the gene matches. CDR3 size: 14 residues. Germline-derived CDR1 and CDR2 are MDHEN and SYDVKM. The DNA of the CDR3 is TGTGCCAGCAGTCTCATCCGGGACAGGGTTGAAGCTTTCTTT. Amino acids: CASSLIRDRVEAFF.

The chain joins TRBV7-9 to TRBJ2-1; 13 bases agree with TRBD2. Per the germline V gene, CDR1 is SEHNR and CDR2 is FQNEAQ (reference sequence). The CDR3 totals 19 residues. V was pared by 4 bases and J by 1 base, with 10 bases of the junction left unmatched. Written as DNA, the CDR3 is TGTGCCAGCAGCTCCAATTCCGGGACTAGCGGGGTATCCTACAATGAGCAGTTCTTC. Translating gives CASSSNSGTSGVSYNEQFF.

The sample holds a few counts of this clone. V and J are TRBV5-8 and TRBJ1-2; TRBD1 aligns across 10 bases. With V trimmed by 1 base and J by 7 bases, 7 bases remained unmatched. CDR1 is SGHTS and CDR2 is YDEGEE in the germline V gene. The CDR3 runs 15 residues. CDR3 in DNA: TGTGCCAGCAGCTTGTCTGGGACAGGGGTTGGTGGCTACACCTTC. Its translation is CASSLSGTGVGGYTF.

V gene TRBV5-1 combines with J gene TRBJ2-7; TRBD1 matches 10 bases. The J segment lost 5 bases and the V segment lost 0 bases, leaving 5 bases of the junction unmatched. The CDR3 has 15 residues. Germline V lookup: CDR1 SGHRS, CDR2 YFSETQ. The DNA of the CDR3 is TGCGCCAGCAGCTTGGGGGGGACAGGGGAACACGAGCAGTACTTC. It codes for CASSLGGTGEHEQYF. Full variable domain (rest looked up from reference TRBV5-1 and TRBJ2-7): KAGVTQTPRYLIKTRGQQVTLSCSPISGHRSVSWYQQTPGQGLQFLFEYFSETQRNKGNFPGRFSGRQFSNSRSEMNVSTLELGDSALYLCASSLGGTGEHEQYFGPGTRLTVT.

The chain combines TRBV7-3 with TRBJ2-7; D is perhaps TRBD2 (6 bases). The V gene lost 2 bases and the J gene lost 3 bases, with 17 bases spanning the gap. This CDR3 has 16 amino acids. Germline CDR1 reads SGHTA; CDR2 reads FQGTGA. The CDR3 DNA sequence: TGTGCCAGCAGCTTATTTGGAGGGCCAACCTACTACGAGCAGTACTTC. The encoded protein is CASSLFGGPTYYEQYF.

The rearrangement links TRBV10-1 to TRBJ2-5, with no clear D. Germline loops: CDR1 WNHNN, CDR2 SYGVQD (reference sequence). The germline V and J ends were trimmed by 0 bases and 5 bases, with 7 bases remaining between them. CDR3 length: 13 residues. The CDR3: CASSESIGETQYF. The CDR3 bases are TGCGCCAGCAGTGAGTCGATCGGGGAGACCCAGTACTTC.

The chain employs TRBV15 and TRBJ1-2; no reliable D call. The V end was cut by 0 bases, the J end by 8 bases, with 22 bases between. The V gene's germline CDR1 is LNHNV and CDR2 YYDKDF (reference sequence). There are 17 residues in the CDR3. CDR3 sequence reads: CATSRDHATDGRNGYTF. The CDR3 region has the DNA TGTGCCACCAGCAGAGACCATGCGACCGACGGGAGAAACGGCTACACCTTC.

The table lists this clone with a count of one. The rearrangement uses TRBV19 and TRBJ1-4; D gene ambiguous. The length of the CDR3 is 16 residues. CDR1 LNHDA and CDR2 SQIVND come from the germline V gene (reference sequence). The CDR3: CASGNTGPATNEKLFF. The CDR3 nucleotides read TGTGCTTCCGGGAACACGGGCCCCGCAACTAATGAAAAACTGTTTTTT.

The chain is built from TRBV6-6 and TRBJ2-1, with no clear D. Per the germline V gene, CDR1 is MNHNY and CDR2 is SVGAGI (reference sequence). The V end was cut by 2 bases, the J end by 14 bases, with 19 bases between. The CDR3 runs 14 residues. CDR3: CASSYHRHGDLEFF. For the CDR3, the DNA is TGTGCCAGCAGTTACCATCGTCATGGAGACCTGGAGTTCTTC.

The gene calls are TRBV5-6 and TRBJ2-1, with 9 bases that match TRBD1. Germline V lookup: CDR1 SGHDT, CDR2 YYEEEE. The CDR3 consists of 13 residues. V dropped 5 bases and J dropped 7; count of bases not matched to a gene: 4. DNA for the CDR3: TGTGCCAGCAGTAGGACAGGGGTAAATGAGCAGTTCTTC. Amino acids: CASSRTGVNEQFF.

The V gene is TRBV7-3, the J gene TRBJ2-3; 10 bases are a match to TRBD2. CDR1 is SGHTA, CDR2 FQGTGA, per germline. CDR3 length equals 14 residues. V was clipped by 5 bases and J by 6 bases; unmatched bases: 5. The CDR3 loop is CASSVLAGDDTQYF. CDR3 DNA sequence: TGTGCCAGCAGCGTGCTAGCGGGAGATGATACGCAGTATTTT. The full variable domain, in which reference TRBV7-3 and TRBJ2-3 provide the parts outside the CDR3, is GAGVSQTPSNKVTEKGKYVELRCDPISGHTALYWYRQSLGQGPEFLIYFQGTGAADDSGLPNDRFFAVRPEGSVSTLKIQRTERGDSAVYLCASSVLAGDDTQYFGPGTRLTVL.

This rearrangement joins TRBV10-3 to TRBJ1-5; D not certain. Germline lookup yields CDR1 ENHRY and CDR2 SYGVKD. This CDR3 spans 15 amino acids. The ends were cut back, 10 bases at V and 3 bases at J, with 19 bases in the middle. CDR3 bases: TGTGCCACATCGGAGGGCCGGGAAAACAATCAGCCCCAGCATTTT. It translates to CATSEGRENNQPQHF.

The chain uses TRBV5-1 and TRBJ1-1; D remains ambiguous. The CDR3 extends over 13 amino acids. Germline V lookup: CDR1 SGHRS, CDR2 YFSETQ. V lost 0 bases to trimming and J lost 1 base, with 4 bases between them. CDR3 DNA sequence: TGCGCCAGCAGCTTGGAACAGAACACTGAAGCTTTCTTT. Translating it yields CASSLEQNTEAFF.

The chain joins TRBV5-4 to TRBJ1-3; 7 bases are shared with TRBD1. Germline V gene lookup returns CDR1 SGHNT and CDR2 YYREEE (reference sequence). CDR3 length: 16 amino acids. Trimming at V came to 0 bases and at J to 0 bases, leaving 3 bases not matched to a gene. The CDR3 DNA follows: TGTGCCAGCAGCTTGGACAGGGGATACTCTGGAAACACCATATATTTT. Its translation is CASSLDRGYSGNTIYF. The complete variable domain, with remaining parts taken from reference TRBV5-4 and TRBJ1-3, reads ETGVTQSPTHLIKTRGQQVTLRCSSQSGHNTVSWYQQALGQGPQFIFQYYREEENGRGNFPPRFSGLQFPNYSSELNVNALELDDSALYLCASSLDRGYSGNTIYFGEGSWLTVV.

V and J are TRBV5-1 and TRBJ2-7; 12 bases are a match to TRBD2. From germline, CDR1 is SGHRS and CDR2 YFSETQ. The CDR3 runs to 16 residues. V shed 4 bases and J 6 bases; nucleotides not matched to a gene: 11. This CDR3 is CASSPTSGGQAGEQYF. The CDR3 DNA reads as TGCGCCAGCAGCCCTACTAGCGGGGGGCAAGCAGGCGAGCAGTACTTC.

In its sample, this clone was seen a few times. The chain joins TRBV5-4 to TRBJ2-1; TRBD2 matches at 9 bases. With 4 bases clipped from V and 3 bases from J, the junction kept 8 bases outside the gene matches. There are 16 residues in the CDR3. Germline V gene lookup returns CDR1 SGHNT and CDR2 YYREEE (reference sequence). CDR3 coding DNA: TGTGCCAGCAGCGGGACCAGCGGGGGGATCTACAATGAGCAGTTCTTC. It codes for CASSGTSGGIYNEQFF.